Below, 10 T cell receptor beta chains from the same sample are listed, as sequenced in a study of graft-versus-host responses after intestinal transplantation. The method was immunoSEQ multiplex PCR; TCRdb's version includes in-frame clones alone and lacks a portion of them. Counted here are 85,000 to 95,000 clones, about 93% occurring once; the ten biggest clones make up roughly 2%. These TCRs are of unknown antigen specificity. This material consisted of unstimulated CD8+ T cells sorted from spleen or lymph node cells, taken before intestinal transplant. The receptors derive from a human donor who received an intestinal transplant.

Here the CDR3 DNA reads TGCGCCAGCAGCCTTTCCAGGGGCGGCGGATACGAGCAGTACTTC. Amino acid sequence: CASSLSRGGGYEQYF. V is TRBV4-3 and J is TRBJ2-7; TRBD1 is a possible D gene (6 bases). The germline V gene has CDR1 LGHNA and CDR2 YSLEER. This CDR3 is 15 amino acids long. Trimming cost V 4 bases and J 4 bases, with 17 bases left between them.

This chain links TRBV7-6 with TRBJ1-1; D remains ambiguous. V was trimmed by 1 base and J by 7 bases, leaving 16 bases between them. There are 15 residues in the CDR3. Germline V gene sequence: CDR1 SGHVS, CDR2 FNYEAQ. In DNA, the CDR3 is TGTGCCAGCAGCTTAGGAACGGGTAGTGACGGTGAAGCTTTCTTT. This sequence encodes CASSLGTGSDGEAFF.

The gene calls are TRBV19 and TRBJ2-7; TRBD1 might be the D (5 bases). With 5 bases removed from V and 4 bases from J, the gap between germline ends came to 12 bases. Germline V gene data show CDR1 as LNHDA and CDR2 as SQIVND (reference sequence). The CDR3 runs to 13 residues. The CDR3: CASSYSQGYEQYF. DNA of the CDR3: TGTGCCAGTAGTTATTCCCAGGGTTACGAGCAGTACTTC.

This sequence joins TRBV11-1 and TRBJ2-7; possibly TRBD2 for D (5 bases). CDR1 and CDR2 from the germline V gene are SGHAT and FQDESV (reference sequence). V lost 5 bases, J lost 4 bases, and 9 bases lay in between. This CDR3 is 12 amino acids long. The CDR3 DNA is TGTGCCAGCAGCCCGGACTCTTACGAGCAGTACTTC. Translated, it gives CASSPDSYEQYF.

V gene TRBV18 combines with J gene TRBJ1-2; 11 nucleotides line up with TRBD1. V gave up 3 bases and J gave up 7 bases; unmatched junction bases: 16. The CDR3 sequence is 18 residues long. Germline assignment: CDR1 KGHSH and CDR2 LQKENI. CDR3 in DNA: TGTGCCAGCTCACCGGGACAGGACAGGGGGCGCAAGACCACTGGCTACACCTTC. Translating gives CASSPGQDRGRKTTGYTF.

The V and J genes are TRBV10-3 and TRBJ1-1; TRBD1 agrees at 8 bases. The CDR3 consists of 14 residues. CDR1 and CDR2 (germline): ENHRY, SYGVKD. The junction had 3 bases not matched to a gene; V was cut back by 6 bases and J by 0 bases. DNA for the CDR3: TGTGCCATCAGCGGGGACAGGATGAACACTGAAGCTTTCTTT. It translates to CAISGDRMNTEAFF.

This chain links TRBV19 with TRBJ2-3, with 8 nucleotides matching TRBD1. Germline V lookup: CDR1 LNHDA, CDR2 SQIVND (reference sequence). The CDR3 loop spans 14 amino acids. The junction had 3 bases not matched to a gene; V was cut back by 3 bases and J by 4 bases. The DNA for the CDR3 is TGTGCCAGTAGTATCGTACAGGGGGCAGATACGCAGTATTTT. Its protein is CASSIVQGADTQYF.

The rearrangement links TRBV7-2 to TRBJ2-1; 7 bases are shared with TRBD1. CDR1 and CDR2 (germline): SGHTA, FQGNSA. With V trimmed by 1 base and J by 4 bases, 4 bases remained unmatched. CDR3 length equals 15 residues. The CDR3 nucleotides read TGTGCCAGCAGCTTAGTAGGGGGCGCGTACAATGAGCAGTTCTTC. Protein: CASSLVGGAYNEQFF.

The V and J genes are TRBV7-9 and TRBJ1-2; 9 bases match TRBD1. This CDR3 is built from 13 residues. With V trimmed by 5 bases and J by 6 bases, 4 bases remained unmatched. Germline V gene data show CDR1 as SEHNR and CDR2 as FQNEAQ (reference sequence). CDR3 coding DNA: TGTGCCAGCAGCCCAGGGACAGGGAATGGCTACACCTTC. Its protein is CASSPGTGNGYTF.

This sequence joins TRBV30 and TRBJ1-1, with D possibly TRBD1 on 5 matching bases. Germline assignment: CDR1 GTSNPN and CDR2 SVGIG (reference sequence). The CDR3 contains 12 residues. Trimming took off 1 base at V and 9 bases at J, with 12 bases between the two ends. The CDR3 region is CAWSGEGSKAFF. In DNA, the CDR3 is TGTGCCTGGAGTGGGGAGGGGTCGAAAGCTTTCTTT.